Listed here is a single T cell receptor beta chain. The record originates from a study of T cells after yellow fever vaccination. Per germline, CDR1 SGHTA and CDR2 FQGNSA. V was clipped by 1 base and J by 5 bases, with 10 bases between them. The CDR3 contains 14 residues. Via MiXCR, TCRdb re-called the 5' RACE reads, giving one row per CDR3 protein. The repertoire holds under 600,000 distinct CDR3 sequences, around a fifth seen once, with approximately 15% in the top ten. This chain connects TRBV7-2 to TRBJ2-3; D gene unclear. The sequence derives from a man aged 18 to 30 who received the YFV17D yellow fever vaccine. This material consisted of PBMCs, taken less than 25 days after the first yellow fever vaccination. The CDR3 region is CASSLDGSRDTQYF. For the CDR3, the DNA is TGTGCCAGCAGCTTAGACGGATCGAGAGATACGCAGTATTTT. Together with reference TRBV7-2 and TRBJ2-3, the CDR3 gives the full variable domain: GAGVSQSPSNKVTEKGKDVELRCDPISGHTALYWYRQSLGQGLEFLIYFQGNSAPDKSGLPSDRFSAERTGGSVSTLTIQRTQQEDSAVYLCASSLDGSRDTQYFGPGTRLTVL.